One sample yielded the 18 T cell receptor beta chains listed below, sequenced in a study of OX40 agonist ivuxolimab in advanced cancers. Assay used: immunoSEQ multiplex PCR; TCRdb lists only in-frame clones, some missing. This sample has some 99,000 clones, with around 88% found just once. Sequences were derived from CD4+ or CD8+ T cells sorted from blood, sampled in a trial of the OX40 agonist ivuxolimab. The receptors were gathered from an adult with an advanced solid tumor such as melanoma, head and neck, liver or kidney cancer.

This clone was detected only a few times. The chain recombines TRBV15 with TRBJ1-2; D possibly corresponds to TRBD1 (6 bases). Per the germline V gene, CDR1 is LNHNV and CDR2 is YYDKDF (reference sequence). The V end was cut by 5 bases, the J end by 6 bases, with 19 bases between. The CDR3 consists of 15 residues. The CDR3 reads CATSGQQGLRDGYTF. CDR3 bases: TGTGCCACCAGCGGTCAACAGGGCCTCAGGGATGGCTACACCTTC.

V gene TRBV4-1 combines with J gene TRBJ2-5; the D call may be TRBD1 or TRBD2 (5 bases each). Germline V gene lookup returns CDR1 MGHRA and CDR2 YSYEKL. Trimming removed 1 base at V and 5 bases at J, with 11 bases between. This CDR3 comprises 14 residues. CDR3 region: CASSQATGRETQYF. The CDR3 DNA is TGCGCCAGCAGCCAAGCGACGGGACGGGAGACCCAGTACTTC.

V gene TRBV10-3 combines with J gene TRBJ2-7, with unresolved D. Germline-derived CDR1 and CDR2 are ENHRY and SYGVKD. The length of the CDR3 is 12 residues. Trimming left V 4 bases short and J 5 bases short, with 9 bases between. CDR3 DNA: TGTGCCATCAGTGGGAGCGTCAACGAGCAGTACTTC. Encoded protein: CAISGSVNEQYF.

This chain links TRBV5-1 with TRBJ2-1, with D perhaps assigned TRBD1 or TRBD2 (5 bases each). V lost 0 bases and J lost 10, with 14 bases in between. Germline V lookup: CDR1 SGHRS, CDR2 YFSETQ. CDR3 length: 14 residues. CDR3 residues: CASSLGGTPREQFF. The CDR3, as DNA: TGCGCCAGCAGCTTGGGTGGGACCCCCAGGGAGCAGTTCTTC. Together with reference TRBV5-1 and TRBJ2-1, the CDR3 gives the full variable domain: KAGVTQTPRYLIKTRGQQVTLSCSPISGHRSVSWYQQTPGQGLQFLFEYFSETQRNKGNFPGRFSGRQFSNSRSEMNVSTLELGDSALYLCASSLGGTPREQFFGPGTRLTVL.

The chain couples TRBV5-1 to TRBJ1-1, with D maybe TRBD1 (6 bases). The CDR3 totals 14 residues. Trimming cost V 3 bases and J 1 base, with 10 bases left between them. Germline CDR1 is SGHRS and CDR2 is YFSETQ. The CDR3 here is CASSWGQPNTEAFF. In DNA form, the CDR3 reads TGCGCCAGCAGCTGGGGACAACCGAACACTGAAGCTTTCTTT. Based on the CDR3 plus reference TRBV5-1 and TRBJ1-1, the full variable domain is KAGVTQTPRYLIKTRGQQVTLSCSPISGHRSVSWYQQTPGQGLQFLFEYFSETQRNKGNFPGRFSGRQFSNSRSEMNVSTLELGDSALYLCASSWGQPNTEAFFGQGTRLTVV.

The genes are TRBV11-3 and TRBJ2-2, with D perhaps matching TRBD2 (6 bases). The CDR3 has 14 amino acids. Trimming took off 3 bases at V and 4 bases at J, with 9 bases between the two ends. Germline V gene lookup returns CDR1 SGHNT and CDR2 YENEEA. The CDR3 DNA is TGTGCCAGCAGCTTTAGCGGTGGCACCGGGGAGCTGTTTTTT. It yields the protein CASSFSGGTGELFF. Together with reference TRBV11-3 and TRBJ2-2, the CDR3 gives the full variable domain: EAGVVQSPRYKIIEKKQPVAFWCNPISGHNTLYWYLQNLGQGPELLIRYENEEAVDDSQLPKDRFSAERLKGVDSTLKIQPAELGDSAVYLCASSFSGGTGELFFGEGSRLTVL.

The V gene is TRBV2, the J gene TRBJ1-5; D call uncertain. The CDR3 is 12 residues long. The germline V gene encodes CDR1 SNHLY and CDR2 FYNNEI. Trimming left V 6 bases short and J 6 bases short, with 9 bases between. The DNA for the CDR3 is TGTGCCAGCAGCTCGAGGGTTCAGCCCCAGCATTTT. This encodes CASSSRVQPQHF.

This clone came up once. As DNA, the CDR3 is TGTGCCAGCAGTGACTTCCTCTCTGGGGCCAACGTCCTGACTTTC. This sequence encodes CASSDFLSGANVLTF. V is TRBV25-1 and J is TRBJ2-6, with no clear D. This CDR3 contains 15 residues. The ends were cut back, 3 bases at V and 0 bases at J, with 6 bases in the middle. The germline V gene has CDR1 MGHDK and CDR2 SYGVNS.

As to this clone: Different DNA sequences within this sample yield the same CDR3. V is TRBV18 and J is TRBJ1-1; TRBD1 might be the D (6 bases). Trimming stripped 4 bases from V and 1 base from J, with 7 bases between. The germline V gene encodes CDR1 KGHSH and CDR2 LQKENI. The CDR3 is 13 residues long. The chain's CDR3 is CASSQGENTEAFF. CDR3 coding DNA: TGTGCCAGCTCACAGGGGGAGAACACTGAAGCTTTCTTT.

This clone was found once. The chain combines TRBV5-5 with TRBJ1-1; D might be TRBD1 (6 bases). CDR3 size: 14 residues. Trimming took off 3 bases at V and 8 bases at J, with 17 bases between the two ends. Germline CDR1 is SGHKS and CDR2 is YYEKEE (reference sequence). The CDR3 nucleotides are TGTGCCAGCAGCTGGCGGGACACACAAGTCGAAGCTTTCTTT. It is translated as CASSWRDTQVEAFF.

The chain is built from TRBV4-2 and TRBJ1-1, with D hard to call. V was clipped by 1 base and J by 4 bases, with 10 bases between them. There are 14 residues in the CDR3. CDR1 is LGHNA and CDR2 is YNFKEQ in the germline V gene. The CDR3 DNA reads as TGTGCCAGCAGCCAAGTTACACTTGGCACTGAAGCTTTCTTT. This codes for CASSQVTLGTEAFF.

CDR3 DNA: TGTGCCAGCAGCTTCGGAGAAGATACGCAGTATTTT. It encodes CASSFGEDTQYF. The rearrangement joins TRBV11-3 to TRBJ2-3, with D hard to call. V was pared by 3 bases and J by 5 bases, with 6 bases between. Per the germline V gene, CDR1 is SGHNT and CDR2 is YENEEA. The CDR3 sequence is 12 residues long.

The J gene is TRBJ2-2, the V gene TRBV6-4; maybe TRBD1 (5 bases). CDR1 and CDR2 from the germline V gene are MRHNA and SNTAGT. V shed 5 bases and J shed 5 bases, with 9 bases lying between them. There are 13 residues in the CDR3. For the CDR3, the DNA is TGTGCCAGCAGTCTGACAGAGACCGGGGAGCTGTTTTTT. Translated, it gives CASSLTETGELFF.

V and J are TRBV14 and TRBJ1-1; weak D call: TRBD1 (6 bases). Trimming removed 4 bases from V and 9 bases from J, with 18 bases in between. This CDR3 has 14 amino acids. The germline CDR1 and CDR2 sequences are SGHDN and FVKESK. For the CDR3, the DNA is TGTGCCAGCAGCCCCCCGGGGGCGCGAACCCAAGCTTTCTTT. As protein: CASSPPGARTQAFF.

This clone occurred once. The chain is built from TRBV5-1 and TRBJ1-2; 9 nucleotides match TRBD1. The CDR3 has 14 residues. CDR1 is SGHRS, CDR2 YFSETQ, per germline. The V segment lost 3 bases and the J segment 1 base; nucleotides outside the gene matches: 1. The CDR3 region has the DNA TGCGCCAGCAGCTCGACAGGGGGTAACTATGGCTACACCTTC. It codes for CASSSTGGNYGYTF.

The chain uses TRBV29-1 and TRBJ2-1; 7 bases fit TRBD2. The CDR3 extends over 14 amino acids. With V trimmed by 4 bases and J by 3 bases, 6 bases remained unmatched. The germline gives CDR1 SQVTM, CDR2 ANQGSEA. The CDR3 spells CSVVGGKNYNEQFF. The CDR3 DNA is TGCAGCGTTGTCGGGGGGAAGAACTACAATGAGCAGTTCTTC.

V gene TRBV10-2 combines with J gene TRBJ1-5; perhaps TRBD1 as D (5 bases). The CDR3 consists of 15 residues. The germline V and J ends were trimmed by 8 bases and 2 bases, with 16 bases remaining between them. CDR1 is WSHSY and CDR2 is SAAADI in the germline V gene. The CDR3 DNA reads as TGCGCCAGCGGGTGGGGGGGTGCGGGCAATCAGCCCCAGCATTTT. Translation: CASGWGGAGNQPQHF.

The V and J genes are TRBV4-2 and TRBJ2-7, with TRBD2 as a possible D gene (5 bases). Germline CDR1 LGHNA, CDR2 YNFKEQ. Trimming took 4 bases from V and 6 from J, leaving 19 bases between them. This CDR3 region has 15 residues. This CDR3 reads CASSPKSGVIGEQYF. The DNA of the CDR3 is TGTGCCAGCAGCCCTAAAAGCGGCGTTATAGGCGAGCAGTACTTC.